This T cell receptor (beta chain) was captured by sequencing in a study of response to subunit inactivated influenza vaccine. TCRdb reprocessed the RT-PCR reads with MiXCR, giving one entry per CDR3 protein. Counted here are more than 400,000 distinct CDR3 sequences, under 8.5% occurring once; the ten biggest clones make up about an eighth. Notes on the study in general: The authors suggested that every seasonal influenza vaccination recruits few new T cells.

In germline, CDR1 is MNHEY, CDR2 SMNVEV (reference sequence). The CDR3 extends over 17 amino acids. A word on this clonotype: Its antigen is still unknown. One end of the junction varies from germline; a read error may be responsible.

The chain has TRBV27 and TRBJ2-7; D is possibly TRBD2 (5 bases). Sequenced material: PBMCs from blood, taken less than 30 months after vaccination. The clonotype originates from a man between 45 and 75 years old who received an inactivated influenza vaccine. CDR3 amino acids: CACSFSGQRGSRSEQYF. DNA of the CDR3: TGTGCCTGCAGTTTCAGCGGTCAGAGAGGGAGCCGGTCCGAGCAGTACTTC.